Below, 4 T cell receptor beta chains from the same sample are listed, as sequenced in a study of control samples from healthy donors and cancer patients. Method: immunoSEQ multiplex PCR; TCRdb's copy keeps in-frame clones and lacks some. The sample includes 40,000 to 50,000 clones, about 93% of them seen just once. Sequenced sample: PBMCs. The receptors here all came from a woman between 45 and 65 years old with head and neck cancer.

V gene TRBV5-1 combines with J gene TRBJ2-7; either TRBD1 or TRBD2 may supply D (5 bases each). The CDR3 is 14 residues long. Per germline, CDR1 SGHRS and CDR2 YFSETQ. V lost 4 bases to trimming and J lost 1 base, with 12 bases between them. The CDR3 nucleotides are TGCGCCAGCAGCAAACGGGACGGATCCTACGAGCAGTACTTC. It codes for CASSKRDGSYEQYF.

J is TRBJ1-1 and V is TRBV29-1; possible D gene TRBD1, 5 bases. This CDR3 has 11 amino acids. Germline loops: CDR1 SQVTM, CDR2 ANQGSEA. V was trimmed by 6 bases and J by 5 bases, leaving 10 bases between them. Here the CDR3 DNA reads TGCAGCGTGCGGGGGGGGACTGAAGCTTTCTTT. Protein sequence: CSVRGGTEAFF.

This clone came up a few times. The V and J genes are TRBV20-1 and TRBJ1-1, with D perhaps matching TRBD1 (5 bases). Per germline, CDR1 DFQATT and CDR2 SNEGSKA (reference sequence). This CDR3 is 13 amino acids long. V was clipped by 3 bases and J by 4 bases, with 12 bases between them. CDR3 residues: CSASPPGGTEAFF. Here the CDR3 DNA reads TGCAGTGCTAGTCCCCCCGGGGGCACTGAAGCTTTCTTT.

The V and J genes are TRBV29-1 and TRBJ2-3, with D possibly called TRBD1 or TRBD2 (5 bases each). The CDR3 covers 13 residues. The V gene lost 5 bases and the J gene lost 2 bases, with 11 bases spanning the gap. Germline assignment: CDR1 SQVTM and CDR2 ANQGSEA. The CDR3: CSVKGRFTDTQYF. The DNA of the CDR3 is TGCAGCGTTAAGGGACGCTTCACAGATACGCAGTATTTT.